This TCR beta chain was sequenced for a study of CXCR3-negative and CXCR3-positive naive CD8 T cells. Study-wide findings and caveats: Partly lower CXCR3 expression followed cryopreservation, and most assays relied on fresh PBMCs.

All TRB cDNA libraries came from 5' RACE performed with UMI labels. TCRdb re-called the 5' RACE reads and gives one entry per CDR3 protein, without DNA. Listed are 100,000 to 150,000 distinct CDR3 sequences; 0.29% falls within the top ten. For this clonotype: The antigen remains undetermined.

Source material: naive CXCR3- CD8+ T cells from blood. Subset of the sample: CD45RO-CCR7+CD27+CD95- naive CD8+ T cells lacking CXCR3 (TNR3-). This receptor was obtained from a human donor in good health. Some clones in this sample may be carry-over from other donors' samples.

The CDR3 spells CASSHITGMNTEAFF. The rearrangement links TRBV4-1 to TRBJ1-1; the TCRdb D gene call, TRBD1, has no DNA to confirm it. The CDR3 length is 15 residues. Looked up from germline, CDR1 is MGHRA and CDR2 is YSYEKL.